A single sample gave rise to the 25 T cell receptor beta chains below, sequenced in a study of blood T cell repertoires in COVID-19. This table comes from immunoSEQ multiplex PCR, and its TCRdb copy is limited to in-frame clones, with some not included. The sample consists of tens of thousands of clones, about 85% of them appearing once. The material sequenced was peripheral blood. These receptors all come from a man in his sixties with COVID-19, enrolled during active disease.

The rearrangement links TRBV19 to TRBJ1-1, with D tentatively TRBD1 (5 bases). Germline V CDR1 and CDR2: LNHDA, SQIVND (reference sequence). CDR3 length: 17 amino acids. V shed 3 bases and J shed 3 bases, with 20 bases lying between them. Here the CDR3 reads CASSMGPVLRRDTEAFF. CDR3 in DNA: TGTGCCAGTAGTATGGGACCGGTATTAAGGAGGGACACTGAAGCTTTCTTT.

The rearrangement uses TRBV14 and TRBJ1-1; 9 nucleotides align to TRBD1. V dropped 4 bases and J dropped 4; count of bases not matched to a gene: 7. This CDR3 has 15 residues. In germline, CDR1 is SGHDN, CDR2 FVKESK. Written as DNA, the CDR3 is TGTGCCAGCAGCCGATTCCGACAGGGGGGCACTGAAGCTTTCTTT. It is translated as CASSRFRQGGTEAFF.

CDR3 residues: CASSEHRAYEKLFF. In DNA, the CDR3 is TGTGCCAGCAGTGAGCACAGGGCTTATGAAAAACTGTTTTTT. V usage is TRBV6-1 and J usage is TRBJ1-4, with D perhaps matching TRBD1 (6 bases). The CDR3 spans 14 residues. CDR1 and CDR2 (germline): MNHNS, SASEGT. V was shortened by 3 bases and J by 6 bases, with 11 bases between the two germline ends.

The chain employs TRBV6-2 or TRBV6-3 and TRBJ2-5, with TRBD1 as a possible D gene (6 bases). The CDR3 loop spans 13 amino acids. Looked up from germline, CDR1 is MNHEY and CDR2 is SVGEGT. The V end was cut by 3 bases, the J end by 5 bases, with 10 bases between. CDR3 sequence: CASSYWGQETQYF. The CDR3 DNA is TGTGCCAGCAGTTATTGGGGGCAGGAGACCCAGTACTTC.

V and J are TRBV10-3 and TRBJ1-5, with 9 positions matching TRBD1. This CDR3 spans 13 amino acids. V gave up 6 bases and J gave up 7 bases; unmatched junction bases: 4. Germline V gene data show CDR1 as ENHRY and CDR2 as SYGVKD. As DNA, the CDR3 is TGTGCCATCAGCCACAGGGGGCAACAGCCCCAGCATTTT. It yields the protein CAISHRGQQPQHF.

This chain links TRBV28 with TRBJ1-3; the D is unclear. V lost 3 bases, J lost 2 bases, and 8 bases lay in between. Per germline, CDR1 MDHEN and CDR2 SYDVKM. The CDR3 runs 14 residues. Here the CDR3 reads CASSFAGTGNTIYF. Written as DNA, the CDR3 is TGTGCCAGCAGTTTCGCAGGAACTGGAAACACCATATATTTT.

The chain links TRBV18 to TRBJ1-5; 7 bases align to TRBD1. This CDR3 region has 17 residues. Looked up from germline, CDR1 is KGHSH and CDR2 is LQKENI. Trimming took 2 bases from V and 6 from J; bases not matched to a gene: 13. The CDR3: CASSPGFAQGLSQPQHF. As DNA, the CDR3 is TGTGCCAGCTCACCAGGGTTTGCACAGGGGCTTAGTCAGCCCCAGCATTTT.

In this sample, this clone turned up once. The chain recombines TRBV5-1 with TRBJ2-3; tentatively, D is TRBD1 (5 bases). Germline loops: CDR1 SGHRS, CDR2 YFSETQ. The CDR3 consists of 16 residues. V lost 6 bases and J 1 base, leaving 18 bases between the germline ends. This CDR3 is CASIPGADFRTDTQYF. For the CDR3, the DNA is TGCGCCAGCATCCCTGGGGCTGATTTTCGCACAGATACGCAGTATTTT. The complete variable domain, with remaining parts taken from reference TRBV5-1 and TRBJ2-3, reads KAGVTQTPRYLIKTRGQQVTLSCSPISGHRSVSWYQQTPGQGLQFLFEYFSETQRNKGNFPGRFSGRQFSNSRSEMNVSTLELGDSALYLCASIPGADFRTDTQYFGPGTRLTVL.

CDR3 in DNA: TGTGCCAGCAGCCAGACTAGTGACACCGGGGAGCTGTTTTTT. It encodes CASSQTSDTGELFF. The chain is built from TRBV7-3 and TRBJ2-2; D perhaps matches TRBD2 (6 bases). This CDR3 region has 14 residues. Germline loops: CDR1 SGHTA, CDR2 FQGTGA. Trimming left V 5 bases short and J 3 bases short, with 10 bases between.

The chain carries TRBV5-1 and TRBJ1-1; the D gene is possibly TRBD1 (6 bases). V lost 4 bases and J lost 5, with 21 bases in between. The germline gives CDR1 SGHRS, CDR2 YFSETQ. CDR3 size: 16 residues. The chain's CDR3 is CASSHSPTGRGTEAFF. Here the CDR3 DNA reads TGCGCCAGCAGCCACTCTCCTACAGGGAGAGGAACTGAAGCTTTCTTT.

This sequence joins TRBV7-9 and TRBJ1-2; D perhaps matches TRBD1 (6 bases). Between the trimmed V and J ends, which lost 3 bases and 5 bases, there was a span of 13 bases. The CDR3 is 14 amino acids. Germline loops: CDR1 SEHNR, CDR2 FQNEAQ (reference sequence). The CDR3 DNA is TGTGCCAGCAGCTTCTCGGGGGGCGAATATGGCTACACCTTC. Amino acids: CASSFSGGEYGYTF. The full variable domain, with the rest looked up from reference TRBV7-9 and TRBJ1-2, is DTGVSQNPRHKITKRGQNVTFRCDPISEHNRLYWYRQTLGQGPEFLTYFQNEAQLEKSRLLSDRFSAERPKGSFSTLEIQRTEQGDSAMYLCASSFSGGEYGYTFGSGTRLTVV.

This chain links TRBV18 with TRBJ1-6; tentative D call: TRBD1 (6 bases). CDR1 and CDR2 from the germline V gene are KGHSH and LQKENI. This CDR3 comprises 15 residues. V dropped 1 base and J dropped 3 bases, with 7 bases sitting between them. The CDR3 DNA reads TGTGCCAGCTCACCACAGGGGGTCTATAATTCACCCCTCCACTTT. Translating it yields CASSPQGVYNSPLHF.

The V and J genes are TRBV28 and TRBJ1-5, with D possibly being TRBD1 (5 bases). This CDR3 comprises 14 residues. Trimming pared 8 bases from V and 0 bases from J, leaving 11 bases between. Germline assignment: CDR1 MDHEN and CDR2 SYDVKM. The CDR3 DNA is TGTGCCAGCGTGGGGCCTAATAGCAATCAGCCCCAGCATTTT. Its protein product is CASVGPNSNQPQHF.

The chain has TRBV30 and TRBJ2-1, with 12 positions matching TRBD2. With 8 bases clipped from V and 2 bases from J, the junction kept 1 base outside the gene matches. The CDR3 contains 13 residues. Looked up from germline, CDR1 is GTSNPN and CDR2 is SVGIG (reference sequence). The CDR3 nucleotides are TGTGCCCGGACTAGCGGGACCTACAATGAGCAGTTCTTC. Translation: CARTSGTYNEQFF.

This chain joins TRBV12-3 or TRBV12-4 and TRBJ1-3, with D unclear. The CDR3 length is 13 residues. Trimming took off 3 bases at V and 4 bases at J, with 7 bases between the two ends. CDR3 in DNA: TGTGCCAGCAGTTTCAGTGAAGGAAACACCATATATTTT. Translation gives CASSFSEGNTIYF.

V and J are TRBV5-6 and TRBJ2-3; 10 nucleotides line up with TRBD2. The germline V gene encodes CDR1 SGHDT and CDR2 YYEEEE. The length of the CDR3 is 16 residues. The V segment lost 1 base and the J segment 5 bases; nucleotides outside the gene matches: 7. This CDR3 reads CASSLMSGGAGDTQYF. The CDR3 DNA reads TGTGCCAGCAGCTTGATGAGCGGGGGGGCCGGAGATACGCAGTATTTT.

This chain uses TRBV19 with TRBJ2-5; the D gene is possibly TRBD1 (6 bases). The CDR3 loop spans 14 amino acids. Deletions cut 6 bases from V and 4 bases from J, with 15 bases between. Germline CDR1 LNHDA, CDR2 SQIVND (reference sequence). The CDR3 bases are TGTGCCAGTAGGCCTACAGGGCGGCGAGAGACCCAGTACTTC. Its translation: CASRPTGRRETQYF.

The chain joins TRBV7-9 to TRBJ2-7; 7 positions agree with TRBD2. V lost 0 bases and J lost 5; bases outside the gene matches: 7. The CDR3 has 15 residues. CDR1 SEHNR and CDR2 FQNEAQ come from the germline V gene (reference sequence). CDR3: CASSLARGSGHEQYF. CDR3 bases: TGTGCCAGCAGCTTAGCCCGCGGGAGTGGCCACGAGCAGTACTTC. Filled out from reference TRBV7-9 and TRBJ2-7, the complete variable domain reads DTGVSQNPRHKITKRGQNVTFRCDPISEHNRLYWYRQTLGQGPEFLTYFQNEAQLEKSRLLSDRFSAERPKGSFSTLEIQRTEQGDSAMYLCASSLARGSGHEQYFGPGTRLTVT.

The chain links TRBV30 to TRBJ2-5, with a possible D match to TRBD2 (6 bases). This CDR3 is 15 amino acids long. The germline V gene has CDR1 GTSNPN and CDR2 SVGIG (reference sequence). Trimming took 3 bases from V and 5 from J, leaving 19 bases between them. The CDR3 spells CAWRPTAGRRETQYF. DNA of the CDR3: TGTGCCTGGAGACCTACGGCGGGGAGGAGGGAGACCCAGTACTTC.

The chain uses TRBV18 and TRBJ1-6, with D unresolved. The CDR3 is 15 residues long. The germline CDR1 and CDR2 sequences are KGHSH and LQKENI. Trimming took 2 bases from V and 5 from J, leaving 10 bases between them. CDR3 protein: CASSPMGQDNSPLHF. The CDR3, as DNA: TGTGCCAGCTCACCAATGGGCCAAGATAATTCACCCCTCCACTTT.

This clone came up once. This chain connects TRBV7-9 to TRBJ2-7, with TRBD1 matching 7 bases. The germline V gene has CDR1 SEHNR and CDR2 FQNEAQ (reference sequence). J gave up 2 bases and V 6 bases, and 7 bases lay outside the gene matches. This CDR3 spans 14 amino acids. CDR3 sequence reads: CASREQGSAYEQYF. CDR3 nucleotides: TGTGCCAGCAGGGAACAGGGGTCGGCCTACGAGCAGTACTTC.

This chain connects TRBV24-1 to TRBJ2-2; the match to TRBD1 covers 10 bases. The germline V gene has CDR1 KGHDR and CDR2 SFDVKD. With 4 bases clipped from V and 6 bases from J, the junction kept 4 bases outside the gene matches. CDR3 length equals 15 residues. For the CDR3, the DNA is TGTGCCACCAGTGACCGACAGGGGGCTGCCGGGGAGCTGTTTTTT. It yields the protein CATSDRQGAAGELFF.

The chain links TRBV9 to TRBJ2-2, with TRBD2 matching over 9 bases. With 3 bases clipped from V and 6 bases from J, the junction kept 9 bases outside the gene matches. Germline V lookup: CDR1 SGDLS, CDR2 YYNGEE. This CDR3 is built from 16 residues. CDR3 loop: CASSASRLAGPGELFF. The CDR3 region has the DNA TGTGCCAGCAGCGCTTCCCGGCTAGCGGGGCCCGGGGAGCTGTTTTTT.

The CDR3 is CASSKDRASYNSPLHF. CDR3 nucleotides: TGTGCCAGCAGCAAAGACAGGGCCTCCTATAATTCACCCCTCCACTTT. This chain connects TRBV5-6 to TRBJ1-6, with 7 bases lining up with TRBD1. This CDR3 comprises 16 residues. After removal of 4 bases from V and 0 bases from J, the junction contained 4 bases not matched to a gene. Germline loops: CDR1 SGHDT, CDR2 YYEEEE.

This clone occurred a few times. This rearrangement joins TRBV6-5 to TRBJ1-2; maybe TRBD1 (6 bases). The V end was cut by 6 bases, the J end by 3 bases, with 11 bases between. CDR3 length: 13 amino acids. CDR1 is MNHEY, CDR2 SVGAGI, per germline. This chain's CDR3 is CASSLSGDYGYTF. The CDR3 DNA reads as TGTGCCAGCAGCCTGTCAGGGGACTATGGCTACACCTTC.